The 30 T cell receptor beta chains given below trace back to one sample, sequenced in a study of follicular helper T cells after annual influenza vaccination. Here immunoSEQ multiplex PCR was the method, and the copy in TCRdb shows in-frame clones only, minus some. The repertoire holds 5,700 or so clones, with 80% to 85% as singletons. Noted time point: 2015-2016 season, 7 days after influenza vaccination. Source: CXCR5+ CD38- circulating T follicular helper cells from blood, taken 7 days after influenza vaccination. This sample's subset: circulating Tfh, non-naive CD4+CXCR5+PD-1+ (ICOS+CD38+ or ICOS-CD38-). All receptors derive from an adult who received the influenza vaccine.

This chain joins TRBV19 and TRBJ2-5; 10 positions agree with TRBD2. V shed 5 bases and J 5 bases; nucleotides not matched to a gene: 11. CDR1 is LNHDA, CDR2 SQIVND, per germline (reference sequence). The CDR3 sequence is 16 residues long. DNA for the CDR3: TGTGCCAGTAGTTCTCTAGCGGGAGCGGGTGGGGAGACCCAGTACTTC. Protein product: CASSSLAGAGGETQYF.

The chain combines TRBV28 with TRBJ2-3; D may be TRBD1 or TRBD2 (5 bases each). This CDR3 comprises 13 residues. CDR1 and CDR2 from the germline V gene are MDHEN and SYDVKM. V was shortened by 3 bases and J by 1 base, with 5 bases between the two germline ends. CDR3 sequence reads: CASSLGGTDTQYF. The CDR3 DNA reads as TGTGCCAGCAGTTTGGGGGGCACAGATACGCAGTATTTT.

The CDR3 protein is CASSEGLAGGLQETQYF. The CDR3 coding sequence is TGTGCCAGCAGCGAGGGACTAGCGGGGGGGTTACAAGAGACCCAGTACTTC. The genes are TRBV9 and TRBJ2-5; 16 bases agree with TRBD2. The J segment lost 2 bases and the V segment lost 3 bases, leaving 4 bases of the junction unmatched. This CDR3 has 17 residues. Germline assignment: CDR1 SGDLS and CDR2 YYNGEE.

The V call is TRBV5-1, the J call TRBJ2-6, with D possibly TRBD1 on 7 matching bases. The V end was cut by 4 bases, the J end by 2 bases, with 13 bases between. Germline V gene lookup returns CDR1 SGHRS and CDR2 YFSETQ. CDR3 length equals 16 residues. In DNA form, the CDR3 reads TGCGCCAGCAGCGCGACAGGGAGGACTGGGGCCAACGTCCTGACTTTC. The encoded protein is CASSATGRTGANVLTF. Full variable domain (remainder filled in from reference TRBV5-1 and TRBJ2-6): KAGVTQTPRYLIKTRGQQVTLSCSPISGHRSVSWYQQTPGQGLQFLFEYFSETQRNKGNFPGRFSGRQFSNSRSEMNVSTLELGDSALYLCASSATGRTGANVLTFGAGSRLTVL.

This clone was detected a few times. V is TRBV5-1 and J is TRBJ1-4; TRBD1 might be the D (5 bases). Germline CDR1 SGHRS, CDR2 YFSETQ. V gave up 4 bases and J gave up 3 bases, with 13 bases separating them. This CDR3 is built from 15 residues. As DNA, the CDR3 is TGCGCCAGCAGCCGCGTTGGGGACCCTAATGAAAAACTGTTTTTT. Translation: CASSRVGDPNEKLFF.

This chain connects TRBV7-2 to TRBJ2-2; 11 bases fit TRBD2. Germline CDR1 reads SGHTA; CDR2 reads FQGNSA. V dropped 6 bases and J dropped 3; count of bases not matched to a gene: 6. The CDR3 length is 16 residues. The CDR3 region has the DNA TGTGCCAGCAGAGATGGGACTAGCGGATACACCGGGGAGCTGTTTTTT. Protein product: CASRDGTSGYTGELFF.

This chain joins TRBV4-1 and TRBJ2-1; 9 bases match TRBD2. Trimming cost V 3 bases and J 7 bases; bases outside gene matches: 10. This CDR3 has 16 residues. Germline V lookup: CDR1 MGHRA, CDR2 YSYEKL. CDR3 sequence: CASSQDAGGPWNEQFF. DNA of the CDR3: TGCGCCAGCAGCCAGGATGCGGGAGGGCCTTGGAATGAGCAGTTCTTC.

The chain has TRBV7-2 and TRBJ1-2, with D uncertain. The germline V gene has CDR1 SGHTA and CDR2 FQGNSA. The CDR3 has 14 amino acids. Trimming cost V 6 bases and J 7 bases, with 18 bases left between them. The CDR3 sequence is CASRPPGLGSGYTF. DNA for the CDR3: TGTGCCAGCAGGCCACCGGGTCTCGGTAGTGGCTACACCTTC.

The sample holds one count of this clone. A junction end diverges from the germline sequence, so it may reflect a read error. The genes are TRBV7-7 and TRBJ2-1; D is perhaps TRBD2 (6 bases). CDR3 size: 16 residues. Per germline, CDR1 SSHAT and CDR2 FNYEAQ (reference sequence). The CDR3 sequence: CASSPGTGGIYNEQFF. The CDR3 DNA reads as TGTGCTAGCAGCCCGGGGACTGGGGGGATTTACAATGAGCAGTTCTTC.

The CDR3 DNA sequence: TGCGCCAGCAGCTTCCAGGGGGGGACCTACGAGCAGTACTTC. This codes for CASSFQGGTYEQYF. The V gene is TRBV5-1, the J gene TRBJ2-7; D may match TRBD1 or TRBD2 (7 bases each). The CDR3 contains 14 residues. The germline gives CDR1 SGHRS, CDR2 YFSETQ. Trimming cost V 2 bases and J 2 bases, with 11 bases left between them.

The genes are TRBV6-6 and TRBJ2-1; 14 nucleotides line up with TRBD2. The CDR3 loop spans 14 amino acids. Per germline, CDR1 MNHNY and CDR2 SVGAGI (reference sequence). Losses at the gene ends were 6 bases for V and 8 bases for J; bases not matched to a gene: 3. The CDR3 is CASRRLAGGHEQFF. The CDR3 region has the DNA TGTGCCAGCAGAAGACTAGCGGGGGGGCATGAGCAGTTCTTC.

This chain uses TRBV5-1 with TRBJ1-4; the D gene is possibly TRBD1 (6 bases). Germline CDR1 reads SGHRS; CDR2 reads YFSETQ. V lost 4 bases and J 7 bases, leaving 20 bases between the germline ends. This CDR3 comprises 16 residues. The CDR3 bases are TGCGCCAGCAGCCCAGGTGGACAGACCGCGGTTGAAAAACTGTTTTTT. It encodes CASSPGGQTAVEKLFF.

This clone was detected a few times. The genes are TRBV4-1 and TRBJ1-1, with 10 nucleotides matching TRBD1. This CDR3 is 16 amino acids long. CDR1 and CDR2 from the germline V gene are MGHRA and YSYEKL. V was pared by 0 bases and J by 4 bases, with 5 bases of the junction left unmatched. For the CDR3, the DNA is TGCGCCAGCAGCCAAGAGAATTGGGACAGGGGCACTGAAGCTTTCTTT. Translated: CASSQENWDRGTEAFF.

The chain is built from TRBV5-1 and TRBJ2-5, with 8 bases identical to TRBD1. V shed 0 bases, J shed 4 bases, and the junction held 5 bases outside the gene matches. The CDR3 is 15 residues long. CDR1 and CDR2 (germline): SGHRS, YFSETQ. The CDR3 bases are TGCGCCAGCAGCTTGGTGGACAGGGTGGGAGAGACCCAGTACTTC. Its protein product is CASSLVDRVGETQYF.

The CDR3 protein is CASSLALGSSYEQYF. CDR3 nucleotides: TGCGCCAGCAGCTTGGCCTTGGGTAGCTCCTACGAGCAGTACTTC. The chain joins TRBV5-1 to TRBJ2-7; unclear D gene. Germline assignment: CDR1 SGHRS and CDR2 YFSETQ. V was cut by 0 bases and J by 0 bases, with 10 bases left in between. The CDR3 has 15 residues.

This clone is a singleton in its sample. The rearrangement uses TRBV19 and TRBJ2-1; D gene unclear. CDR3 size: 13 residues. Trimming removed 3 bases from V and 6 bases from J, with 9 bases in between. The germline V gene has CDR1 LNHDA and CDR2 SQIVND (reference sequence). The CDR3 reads CASSIRRLNEQFF. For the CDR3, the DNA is TGTGCCAGTAGTATTAGGCGTCTCAATGAGCAGTTCTTC.

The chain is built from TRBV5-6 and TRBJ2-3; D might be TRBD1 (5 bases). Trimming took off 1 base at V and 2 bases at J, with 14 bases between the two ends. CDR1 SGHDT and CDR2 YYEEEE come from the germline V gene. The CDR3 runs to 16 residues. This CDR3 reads CASSLKGEGFTDTQYF. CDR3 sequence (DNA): TGTGCCAGCAGCTTGAAAGGGGAAGGGTTCACAGATACGCAGTATTTT.

The CDR3 is CASSLGPPDTGELFF. The CDR3 DNA reads as TGCGCCAGCAGCTTGGGGCCGCCGGACACCGGGGAGCTGTTTTTT. V gene TRBV5-1 combines with J gene TRBJ2-2; D unresolved. CDR1 and CDR2 from the germline V gene are SGHRS and YFSETQ. The CDR3 has 15 residues. V gave up 0 bases and J gave up 3 bases, with 9 bases separating them.

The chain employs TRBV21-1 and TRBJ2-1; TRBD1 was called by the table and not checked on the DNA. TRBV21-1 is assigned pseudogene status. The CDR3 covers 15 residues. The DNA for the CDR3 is TGTGCCAGCAGCACTCAGGGTCGCTCCTACAATGAGCAGTTCTTC. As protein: CASSTQGRSYNEQFF.

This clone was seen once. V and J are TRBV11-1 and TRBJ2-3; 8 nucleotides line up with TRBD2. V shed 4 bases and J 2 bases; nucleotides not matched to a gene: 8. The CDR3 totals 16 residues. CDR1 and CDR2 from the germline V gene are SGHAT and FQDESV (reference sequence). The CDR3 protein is CASSSSRGDYTDTQYF. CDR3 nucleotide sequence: TGTGCCAGCAGCTCCTCGCGGGGGGACTACACAGATACGCAGTATTTT.

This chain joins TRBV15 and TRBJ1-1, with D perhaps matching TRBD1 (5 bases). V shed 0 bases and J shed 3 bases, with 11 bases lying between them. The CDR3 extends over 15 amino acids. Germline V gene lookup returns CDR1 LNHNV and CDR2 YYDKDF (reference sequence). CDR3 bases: TGTGCCACCAGCAGAGATTACGGGGGGGACACTGAAGCTTTCTTT. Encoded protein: CATSRDYGGDTEAFF.

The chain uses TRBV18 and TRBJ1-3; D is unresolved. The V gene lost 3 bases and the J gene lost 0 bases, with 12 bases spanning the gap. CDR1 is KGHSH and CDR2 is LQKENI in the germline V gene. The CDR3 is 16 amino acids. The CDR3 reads CASSPAPVSSGNTIYF. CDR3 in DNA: TGTGCCAGCTCACCCGCGCCCGTCAGCTCTGGAAACACCATATATTTT.

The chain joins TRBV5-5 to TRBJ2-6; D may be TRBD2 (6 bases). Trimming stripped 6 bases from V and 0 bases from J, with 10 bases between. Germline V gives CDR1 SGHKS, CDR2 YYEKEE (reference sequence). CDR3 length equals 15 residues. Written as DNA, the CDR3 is TGTGCCAGCAACCGGGGGAGCTCTGGGGCCAACGTCCTGACTTTC. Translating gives CASNRGSSGANVLTF.

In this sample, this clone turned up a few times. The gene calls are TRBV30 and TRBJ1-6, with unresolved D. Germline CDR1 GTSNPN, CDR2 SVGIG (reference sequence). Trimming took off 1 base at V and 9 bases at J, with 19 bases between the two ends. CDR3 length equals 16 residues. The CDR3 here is CAWSAGREAHSSPLHF. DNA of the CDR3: TGTGCCTGGAGTGCCGGTCGGGAGGCCCATAGTTCACCCCTCCACTTT.

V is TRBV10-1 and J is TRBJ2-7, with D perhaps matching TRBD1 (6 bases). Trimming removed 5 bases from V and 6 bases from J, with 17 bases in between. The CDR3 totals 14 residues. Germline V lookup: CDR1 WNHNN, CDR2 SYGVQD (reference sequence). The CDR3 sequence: CASSRGSWGLEQYF. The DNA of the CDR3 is TGCGCCAGCAGTAGGGGAAGTTGGGGGCTCGAGCAGTACTTC.

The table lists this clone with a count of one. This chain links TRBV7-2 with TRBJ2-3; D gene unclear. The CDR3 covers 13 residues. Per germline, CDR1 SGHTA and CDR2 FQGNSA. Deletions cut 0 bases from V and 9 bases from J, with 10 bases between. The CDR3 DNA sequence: TGTGCCAGCAGCTTAGCCAGTGCCCTAACGCAGTATTTT. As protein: CASSLASALTQYF.

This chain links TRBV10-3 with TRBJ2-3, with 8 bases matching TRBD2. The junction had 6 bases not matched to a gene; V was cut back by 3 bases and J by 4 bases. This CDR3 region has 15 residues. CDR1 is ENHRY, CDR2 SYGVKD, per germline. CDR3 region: CAISEGTRGADTQYF. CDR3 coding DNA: TGTGCCATCAGTGAAGGGACTAGAGGCGCAGATACGCAGTATTTT.

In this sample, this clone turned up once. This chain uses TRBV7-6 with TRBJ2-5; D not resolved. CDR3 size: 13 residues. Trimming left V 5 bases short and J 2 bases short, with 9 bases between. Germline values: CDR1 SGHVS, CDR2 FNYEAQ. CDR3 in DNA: TGTGCCAGCAGCGTCCTCGTGCAAGAGACCCAGTACTTC. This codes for CASSVLVQETQYF.

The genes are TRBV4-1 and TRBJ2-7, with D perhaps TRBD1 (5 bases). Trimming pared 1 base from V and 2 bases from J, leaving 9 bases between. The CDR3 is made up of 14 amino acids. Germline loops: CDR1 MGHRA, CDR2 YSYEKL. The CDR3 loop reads CASSQAQGPYEQYF. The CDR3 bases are TGCGCCAGCAGCCAAGCGCAGGGCCCCTACGAGCAGTACTTC.

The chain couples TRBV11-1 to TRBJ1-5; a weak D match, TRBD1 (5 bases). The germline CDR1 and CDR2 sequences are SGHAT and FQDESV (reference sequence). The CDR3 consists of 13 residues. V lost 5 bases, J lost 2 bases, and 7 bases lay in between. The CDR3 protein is CASSRGGNQPQHF. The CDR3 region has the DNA TGTGCCAGCAGCCGGGGGGGCAATCAGCCCCAGCATTTT.